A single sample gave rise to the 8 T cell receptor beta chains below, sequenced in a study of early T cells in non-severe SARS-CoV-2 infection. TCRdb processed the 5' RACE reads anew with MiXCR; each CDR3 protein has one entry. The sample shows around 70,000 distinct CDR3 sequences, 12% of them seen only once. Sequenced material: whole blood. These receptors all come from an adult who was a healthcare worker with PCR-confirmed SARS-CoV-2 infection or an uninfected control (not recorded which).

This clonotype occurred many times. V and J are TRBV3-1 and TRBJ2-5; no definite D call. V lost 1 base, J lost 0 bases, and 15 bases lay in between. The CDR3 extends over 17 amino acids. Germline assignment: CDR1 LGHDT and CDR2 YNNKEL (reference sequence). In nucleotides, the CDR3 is TGTGCCAGCAGCCAAGGCGATACGGCGGAGCACCAAGAGACCCAGTACTTC. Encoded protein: CASSQGDTAEHQETQYF.

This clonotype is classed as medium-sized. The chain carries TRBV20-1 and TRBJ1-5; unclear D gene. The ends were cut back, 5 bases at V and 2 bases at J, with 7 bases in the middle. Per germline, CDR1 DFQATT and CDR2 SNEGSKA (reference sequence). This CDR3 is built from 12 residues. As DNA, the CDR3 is TGCAGTGCTGAAGACGGCAATCAGCCCCAGCATTTT. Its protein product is CSAEDGNQPQHF.

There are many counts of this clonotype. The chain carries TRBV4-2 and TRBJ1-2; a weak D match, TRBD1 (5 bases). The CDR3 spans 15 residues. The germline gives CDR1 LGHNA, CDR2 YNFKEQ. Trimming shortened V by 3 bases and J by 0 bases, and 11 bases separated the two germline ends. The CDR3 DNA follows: TGTGCCAGCAGCCAGGAAGGGGCTACTAACTATGGCTACACCTTC. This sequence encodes CASSQEGATNYGYTF.

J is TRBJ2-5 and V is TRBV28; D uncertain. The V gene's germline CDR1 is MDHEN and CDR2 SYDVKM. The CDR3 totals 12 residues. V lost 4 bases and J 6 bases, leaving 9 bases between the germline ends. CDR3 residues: CASSSGLKTQYF. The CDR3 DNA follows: TGTGCCAGCAGTTCGGGCTTAAAGACCCAGTACTTC.

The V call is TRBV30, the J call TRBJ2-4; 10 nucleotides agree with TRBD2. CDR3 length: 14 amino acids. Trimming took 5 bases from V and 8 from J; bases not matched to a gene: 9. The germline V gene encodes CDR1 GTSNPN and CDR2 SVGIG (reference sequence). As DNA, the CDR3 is TGTGCCTGGCAAGCTAGCGGGAGAGGCGACATTCAGTACTTC. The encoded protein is CAWQASGRGDIQYF.

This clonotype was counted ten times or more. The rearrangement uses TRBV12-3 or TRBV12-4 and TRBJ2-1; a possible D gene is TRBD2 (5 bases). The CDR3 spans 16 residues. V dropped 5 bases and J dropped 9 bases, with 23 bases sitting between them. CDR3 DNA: TGTGCCAGCAGTCTTAGCGCGGTCCTAAAGGAAGGTGAGCAGTTCTTC. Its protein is CASSLSAVLKEGEQFF.

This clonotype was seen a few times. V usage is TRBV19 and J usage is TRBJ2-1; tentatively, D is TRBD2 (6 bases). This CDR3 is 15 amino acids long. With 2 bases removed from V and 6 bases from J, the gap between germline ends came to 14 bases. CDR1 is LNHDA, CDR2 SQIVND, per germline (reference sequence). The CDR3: CASSILGPTSNEQFF. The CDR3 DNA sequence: TGTGCCAGTAGTATACTGGGGCCGACTAGCAATGAGCAGTTCTTC.

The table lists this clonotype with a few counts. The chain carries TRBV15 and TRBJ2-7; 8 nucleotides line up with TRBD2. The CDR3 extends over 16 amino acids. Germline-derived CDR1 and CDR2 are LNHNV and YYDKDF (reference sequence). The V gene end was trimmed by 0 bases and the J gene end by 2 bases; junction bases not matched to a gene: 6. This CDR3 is CATSRDEGSGTYEQYF. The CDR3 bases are TGTGCCACCAGCAGAGATGAAGGTAGCGGGACCTACGAGCAGTACTTC. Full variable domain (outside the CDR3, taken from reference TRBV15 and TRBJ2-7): DAMVIQNPRYQVTQFGKPVTLSCSQTLNHNVMYWYQQKSSQAPKLLFHYYDKDFNNEADTPDNFQSRRPNTSFCFLDIRSPGLGDTAMYLCATSRDEGSGTYEQYFGPGTRLTVT.